This T cell receptor beta chain was observed in a study of T cell responses to AZD1222 COVID-19 vaccine. The CDR3 spans 15 residues. V was pared by 2 bases and J by 6 bases, with 2 bases of the junction left unmatched. CDR1 is SGHTS and CDR2 is YDEGEE in the germline V gene. The data were produced by immunoSEQ multiplex PCR, yet TCRdb's version contains in-frame clones alone and is incomplete. The sample has 100,000 to 150,000 clones, approximately 92% seen once; the top ten hold over 4%. General observations from the study: Rises in breadth and depth of Spike-specific TCRs came after two AZD1222 doses. Nearly half of the spike-specific TCRs reportedly recognize variant regions that carry no mutations. All repertoire sampling was performed exclusively after the peak T cell response. Females made up more of the donors, who were largely white British, and clonal diversity may have come out too low.

For this clone: Its antigen is unidentified.

The sample was peripheral blood, taken 28 days after the second dose of the MenACWY control vaccine. The J gene is TRBJ2-1, the V gene TRBV5-8, with 13 bases that match TRBD2. The TCR originated in an adult who received the MenACWY meningococcal vaccine as a control. CDR3 residues: CASSLGTSGTNEQFF. The CDR3 region has the DNA TGTGCCAGCAGCTTAGGGACTAGCGGGACCAATGAGCAGTTCTTC.